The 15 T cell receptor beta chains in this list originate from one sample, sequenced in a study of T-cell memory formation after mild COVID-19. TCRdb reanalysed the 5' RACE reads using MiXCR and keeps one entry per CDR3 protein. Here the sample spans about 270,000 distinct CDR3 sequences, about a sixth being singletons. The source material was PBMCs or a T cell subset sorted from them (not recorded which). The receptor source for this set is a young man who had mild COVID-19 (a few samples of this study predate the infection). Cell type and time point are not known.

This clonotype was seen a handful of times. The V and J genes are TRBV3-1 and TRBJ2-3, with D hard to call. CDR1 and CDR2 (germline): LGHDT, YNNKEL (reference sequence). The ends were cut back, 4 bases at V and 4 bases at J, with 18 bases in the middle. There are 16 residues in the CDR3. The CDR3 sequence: CASSPLSGARADTQYF. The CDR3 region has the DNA TGTGCCAGCAGCCCCCTCAGTGGAGCGCGTGCAGATACGCAGTATTTT.

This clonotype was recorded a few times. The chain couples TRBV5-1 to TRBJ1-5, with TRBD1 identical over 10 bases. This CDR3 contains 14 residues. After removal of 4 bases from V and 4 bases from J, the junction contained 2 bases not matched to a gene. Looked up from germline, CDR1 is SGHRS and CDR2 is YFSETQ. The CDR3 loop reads CASSMGQGNQPQHF. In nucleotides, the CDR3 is TGCGCCAGCAGCATGGGACAGGGGAATCAGCCCCAGCATTTT.

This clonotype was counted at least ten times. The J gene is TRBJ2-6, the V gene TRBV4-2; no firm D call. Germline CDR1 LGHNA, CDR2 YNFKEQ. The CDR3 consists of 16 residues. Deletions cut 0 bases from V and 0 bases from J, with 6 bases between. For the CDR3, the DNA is TGTGCCAGCAGCCAAGATACCGGCTCTGGGGCCAACGTCCTGACTTTC. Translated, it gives CASSQDTGSGANVLTF.

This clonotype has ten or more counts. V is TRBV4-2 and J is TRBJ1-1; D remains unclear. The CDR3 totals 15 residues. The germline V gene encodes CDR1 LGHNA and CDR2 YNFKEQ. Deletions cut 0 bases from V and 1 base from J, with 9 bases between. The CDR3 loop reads CASSQDGTANTEAFF. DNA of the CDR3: TGTGCCAGCAGCCAAGATGGTACGGCGAACACTGAAGCTTTCTTT.

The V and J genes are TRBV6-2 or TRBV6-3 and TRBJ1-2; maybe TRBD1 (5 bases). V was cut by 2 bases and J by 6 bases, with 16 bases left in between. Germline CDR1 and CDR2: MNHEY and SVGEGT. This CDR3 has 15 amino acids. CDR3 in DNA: TGTGCCAGCAGTTACCGCGGGACCGGGGTTGATGGCTACACCTTC. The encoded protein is CASSYRGTGVDGYTF.

CDR3 protein: CASSLGQGPAEQYF. The CDR3 region has the DNA TGTGCCAGCAGCTTAGGACAGGGGCCAGCCGAGCAGTACTTC. The genes are TRBV7-2 and TRBJ2-7, with 8 positions matching TRBD1. Germline V gene lookup returns CDR1 SGHTA and CDR2 FQGNSA. With 1 base clipped from V and 6 bases from J, the junction kept 5 bases outside the gene matches. CDR3 size: 14 residues.

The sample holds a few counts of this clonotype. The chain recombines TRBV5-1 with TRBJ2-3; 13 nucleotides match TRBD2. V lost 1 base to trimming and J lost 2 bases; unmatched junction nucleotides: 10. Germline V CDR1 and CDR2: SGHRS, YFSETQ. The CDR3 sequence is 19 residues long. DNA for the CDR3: TGCGCCAGCAGCTTGTGGACTAGCGGGGGCACAGGCTCCACAGATACGCAGTATTTT. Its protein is CASSLWTSGGTGSTDTQYF.

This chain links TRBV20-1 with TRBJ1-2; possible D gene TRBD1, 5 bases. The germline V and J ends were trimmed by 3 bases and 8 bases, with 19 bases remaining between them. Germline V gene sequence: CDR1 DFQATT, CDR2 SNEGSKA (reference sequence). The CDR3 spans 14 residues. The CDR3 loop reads CSASKLGREEGYTF. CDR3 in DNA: TGCAGTGCTAGTAAGCTCGGCAGGGAGGAAGGCTACACCTTC.

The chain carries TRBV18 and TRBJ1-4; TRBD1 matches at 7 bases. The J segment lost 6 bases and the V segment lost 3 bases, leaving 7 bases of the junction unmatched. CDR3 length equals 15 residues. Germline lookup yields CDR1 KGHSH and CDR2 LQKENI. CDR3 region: CASSPMGQLHEKLFF. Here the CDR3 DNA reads TGTGCCAGCTCACCTATGGGACAGCTCCATGAAAAACTGTTTTTT.

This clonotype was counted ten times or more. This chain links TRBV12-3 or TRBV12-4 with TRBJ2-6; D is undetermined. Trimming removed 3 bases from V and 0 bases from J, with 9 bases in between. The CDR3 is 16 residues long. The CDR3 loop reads CASSFFLNSGANVLTF. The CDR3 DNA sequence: TGTGCCAGCAGTTTTTTCCTGAACTCTGGGGCCAACGTCCTGACTTTC.

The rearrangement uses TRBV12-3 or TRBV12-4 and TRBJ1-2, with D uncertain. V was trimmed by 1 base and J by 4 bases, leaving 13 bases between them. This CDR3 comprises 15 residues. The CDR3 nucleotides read TGTGCCAGCAGTTTAGGAGCCGCATCCTTCTATGGCTACACCTTC. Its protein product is CASSLGAASFYGYTF.

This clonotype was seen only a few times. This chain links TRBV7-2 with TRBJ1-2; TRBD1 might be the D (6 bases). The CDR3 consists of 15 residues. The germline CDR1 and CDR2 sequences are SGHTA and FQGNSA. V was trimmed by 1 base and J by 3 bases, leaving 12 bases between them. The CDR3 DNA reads TGTGCCAGCAGCTTAGAACTGTCAGGGGACTATGGCTACACCTTC. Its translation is CASSLELSGDYGYTF.

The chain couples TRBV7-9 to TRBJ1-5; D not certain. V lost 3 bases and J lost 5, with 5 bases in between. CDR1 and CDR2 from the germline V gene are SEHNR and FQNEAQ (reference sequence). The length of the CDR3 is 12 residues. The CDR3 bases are TGTGCCAGCAGCTTTACAGATCAGCCCCAGCATTTT. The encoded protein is CASSFTDQPQHF.

The CDR3 DNA sequence: TGCGCCAGCAGCCAAGTAATCGGGACAGGACGCTCCTACGAGCAGTACTTC. Amino acid sequence: CASSQVIGTGRSYEQYF. The chain couples TRBV4-3 to TRBJ2-7; TRBD1 agrees at 8 bases. The V gene's germline CDR1 is LGHNA and CDR2 YSLEER. The CDR3 covers 17 residues. J was trimmed by 0 bases and V by 1 base; bases with no gene match: 8.

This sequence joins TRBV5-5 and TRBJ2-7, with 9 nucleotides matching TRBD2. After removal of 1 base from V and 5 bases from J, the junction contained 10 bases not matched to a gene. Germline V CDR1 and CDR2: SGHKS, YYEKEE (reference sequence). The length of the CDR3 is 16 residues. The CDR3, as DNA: TGTGCCAGCAGCTTGTGGCTAGCGGGGCCCCCCGACGAGCAGTACTTC. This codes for CASSLWLAGPPDEQYF.